This TCR beta chain was identified during a study of spatial heterogeneity in lung cancer. Turning to the study itself: Detection consistently yielded more beta chains than alpha chains.

Concerning this clonotype itself: What it binds is not known.

Trimming cost V 9 bases and J 2 bases; bases outside gene matches: 13. The V gene's germline CDR1 is MNHNS and CDR2 SASEGT. This CDR3 is built from 16 residues. A unique molecular identifier was attached to every TCR cDNA molecule. From the 5' RACE reads, TCRdb called clonotypes with MiXCR, one entry per CDR3 protein. This table holds more than 50,000 distinct CDR3 sequences, less than 8.5% found once. Regarding time point: sample taken at primary tumor resection. Unsorted samples of tumor, nontumor lung or frozen PBMC had their whole RNA sequenced. Around 68 TRACERx patients with early, untreated non-small cell lung cancer donated samples. Study-wide points: Among blood samples, ubiquitous expanded tumor TCRs appeared more at resection than at follow-up.

This TCR was sampled from a female donor with early-stage non-small cell lung cancer. The sample in question was PBMCs, obtained at surgery. J is TRBJ2-3 and V is TRBV6-1, with TRBD2 identical over 8 bases. The CDR3 protein is CASSLHQRGYTDTQYF. The CDR3 region has the DNA TGTGCCAGTAGCCTCCATCAGCGGGGGTACACAGATACGCAGTATTTT.